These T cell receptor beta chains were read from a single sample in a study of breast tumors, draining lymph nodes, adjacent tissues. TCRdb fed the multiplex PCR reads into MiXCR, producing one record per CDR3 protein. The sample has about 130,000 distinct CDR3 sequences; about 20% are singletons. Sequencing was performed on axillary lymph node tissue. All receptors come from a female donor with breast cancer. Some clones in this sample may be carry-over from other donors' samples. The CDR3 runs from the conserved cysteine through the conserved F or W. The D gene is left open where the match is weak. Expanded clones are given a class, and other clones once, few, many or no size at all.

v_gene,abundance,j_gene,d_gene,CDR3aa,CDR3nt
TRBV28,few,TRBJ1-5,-,CASTGAWSNQPQHF,TGTGCCAGCACCGGGGCCTGGAGCAATCAGCCCCAGCATTTT
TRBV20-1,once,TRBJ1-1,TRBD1,CSARRTGENTEAFF,TGCAGTGCTAGAAGGACAGGGGAGAACACTGAAGCTTTCTTT
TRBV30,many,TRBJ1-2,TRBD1,CAWSRTGGVGGYTF,TGTGCCTGGAGTAGGACAGGGGGCGTCGGGGGCTACACCTTC
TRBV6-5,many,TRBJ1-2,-,CASRSGPDGYTF,TGTGCCAGCAGATCCGGGCCCGATGGCTACACCTTC
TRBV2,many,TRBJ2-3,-,CASSQGTDTQYF,TGTGCCAGCAGTCAAGGCACAGATACGCAGTATTTT
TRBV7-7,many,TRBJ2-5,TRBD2,CASSPTSGGETQYF,TGTGCTAGCAGCCCGACTAGCGGCGGGGAGACCCAGTACTTC
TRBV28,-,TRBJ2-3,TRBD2,CASSSSGGATDTQYF,TGTGCCAGCAGTTCTAGCGGGGGAGCGACAGATACGCAGTATTTT
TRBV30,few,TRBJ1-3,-,CAWSVRGGRGNTIYF,TGTGCCTGGAGTGTCCGGGGGGGACGTGGAAACACCATATATTTT
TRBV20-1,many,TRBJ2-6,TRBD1,CSATSGTGSSGANVLTF,TGCAGTGCTACCTCCGGGACAGGGAGCTCTGGGGCCAACGTCCTGACTTTC
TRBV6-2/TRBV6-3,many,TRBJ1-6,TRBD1,CASRDRDRGLGSPLHF,TGTGCCAGCAGAGACCGGGACAGGGGGCTTGGGTCACCCCTCCACTTT
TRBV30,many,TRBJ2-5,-,CAWRGFVREFQETQYF,TGTGCCTGGAGGGGCTTTGTGCGGGAATTCCAAGAGACCCAGTACTTC
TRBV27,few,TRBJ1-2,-,CASKTGPNPGYGYTF,TGTGCCAGCAAAACAGGTCCAAATCCCGGGTATGGCTACACCTTC
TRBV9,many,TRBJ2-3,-,CASSVPLGDTDTQYF,TGTGCCAGCAGCGTACCCCTAGGCGATACAGATACGCAGTATTTT
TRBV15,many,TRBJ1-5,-,CATSRDKIQPQHF,TGTGCCACCAGCAGAGATAAAATTCAGCCCCAGCATTTT
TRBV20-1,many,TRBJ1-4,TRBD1,CSAPRQGAPRGDEKLFF,TGCAGTGCGCCTCGACAGGGGGCACCTCGCGGGGATGAAAAACTGTTTTTT
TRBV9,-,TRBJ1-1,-,CASSVGQPNTEAFF,TGTGCCAGCAGCGTAGGACAGCCCAACACTGAAGCTTTCTTT
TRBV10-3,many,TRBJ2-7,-,CAISESSGNYEQYF,TGTGCCATCAGTGAGTCTAGCGGCAACTACGAGCAGTACTTC
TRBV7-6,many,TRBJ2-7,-,CASSSSRWSGYEQYF,TGTGCCAGCAGCTCCAGCCGGTGGTCAGGGTACGAGCAGTACTTC
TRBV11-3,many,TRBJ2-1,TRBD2,CASAPTSGGNNEQFF,TGTGCCAGCGCCCCGACTAGCGGGGGAAACAATGAGCAGTTCTTC
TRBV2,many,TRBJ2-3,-,CASNTAGLNSDTQYF,TGTGCCAGCAACACTGCGGGCTTAAATTCGGATACGCAGTATTTT
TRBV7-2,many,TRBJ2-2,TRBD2,CASSLSLADTGELFF,TGTGCCAGCAGCTTATCTCTAGCGGACACCGGGGAGCTGTTTTTT
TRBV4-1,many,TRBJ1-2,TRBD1,CASSHIQGDYGYTF,TGCGCCAGCAGCCACATACAGGGGGACTATGGCTACACCTTC
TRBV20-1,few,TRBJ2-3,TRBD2,CSAHSGSPYPQYF,TGCAGTGCTCATAGCGGGAGCCCTTACCCGCAGTATTTT
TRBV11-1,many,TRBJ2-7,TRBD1,CASSRDRVGEQYF,TGTGCCAGCAGCCGGGACAGGGTAGGCGAGCAGTACTTC
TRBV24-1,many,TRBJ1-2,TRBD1,CATSEPGQGMYGYTF,TGTGCCACCAGTGAACCGGGACAGGGGATGTATGGCTACACCTTC
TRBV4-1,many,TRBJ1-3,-,CASSQGPQGTSGNTIYF,TGCGCCAGCAGCCAAGGACCACAGGGAACCTCTGGAAACACCATATATTTT
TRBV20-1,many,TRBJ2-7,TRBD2,CSASGRARSYEQYF,TGCAGTGCTAGCGGGAGGGCCCGCTCCTACGAGCAGTACTTC
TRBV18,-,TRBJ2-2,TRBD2,CASSPPGLGAGELFF,TGTGCCAGCTCACCACCGGGACTAGGAGCCGGGGAGCTGTTTTTT
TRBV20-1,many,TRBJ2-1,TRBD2,CSARSGSLNEQFF,TGCAGTGCTAGAAGCGGGAGCCTCAATGAGCAGTTCTTC
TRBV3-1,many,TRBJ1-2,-,CASSQVGGDGYTF,TGTGCCAGCAGCCAAGTAGGAGGGGATGGCTACACCTTC
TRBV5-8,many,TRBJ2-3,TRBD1,CASSRGQGAGDTQYF,TGTGCCAGCAGCCGGGGTCAGGGGGCCGGAGATACGCAGTATTTT
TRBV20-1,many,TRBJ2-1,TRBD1,CSADREVDEQFF,TGCAGTGCTGACAGGGAAGTTGATGAGCAGTTCTTC
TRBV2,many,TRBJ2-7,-,CASSVNYEQYF,TGTGCCAGCAGCGTGAACTACGAGCAGTACTTC
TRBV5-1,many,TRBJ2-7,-,CASSPRGGMGYEQYF,TGCGCCAGCAGCCCGAGGGGCGGTATGGGATACGAGCAGTACTTC
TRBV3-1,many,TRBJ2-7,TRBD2,CASSPLAGDEQYF,TGTGCCAGCAGCCCACTAGCGGGAGACGAGCAGTACTTC
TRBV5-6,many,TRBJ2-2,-,CASSFWGAAGELFF,TGTGCCAGCAGCTTTTGGGGTGCGGCCGGGGAGCTGTTTTTT
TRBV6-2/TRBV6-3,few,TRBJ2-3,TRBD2,CASTYGLGTSGVDTQYF,TGTGCCAGCACCTACGGACTAGGGACTAGCGGGGTCGATACGCAGTATTTT
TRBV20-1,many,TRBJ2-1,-,CSARLPGLVSNEQFF,TGCAGTGCTAGACTCCCGGGACTGGTAAGCAATGAGCAGTTCTTC
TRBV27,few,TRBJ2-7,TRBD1,CASIGQGAGLTYEQYF,TGTGCCAGCATCGGACAGGGGGCGGGACTGACCTACGAGCAGTACTTC
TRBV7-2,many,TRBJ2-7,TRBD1,CASSRAGTGGYEQYF,TGTGCCAGCAGCCGAGCCGGGACAGGGGGCTACGAGCAGTACTTC
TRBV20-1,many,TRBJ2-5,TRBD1,CSASGQLQETQYF,TGCAGTGCCTCGGGACAGCTCCAAGAGACCCAGTACTTC
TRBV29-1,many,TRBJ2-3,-,CSVVGDTRVPHTDTQYF,TGCAGCGTTGTAGGGGACACCCGCGTCCCCCACACAGATACGCAGTATTTT
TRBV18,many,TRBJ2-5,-,CASSPVRETQYF,TGTGCCAGCTCACCGGTTAGGGAGACCCAGTACTTC
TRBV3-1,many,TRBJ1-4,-,CASSQDRYSLSDEKLFF,TGTGCCAGCAGCCAAGATCGTTACTCCCTCTCTGATGAAAAACTGTTTTTT
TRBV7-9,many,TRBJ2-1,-,CASSFLRASSYNEQFF,TGTGCCAGCAGTTTCTTAAGGGCCAGCTCCTACAATGAGCAGTTCTTC
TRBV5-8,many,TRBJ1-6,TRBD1,CASSLGTGENSPLHF,TGTGCCAGCAGCTTAGGGACAGGGGAGAATTCACCCCTCCACTTT
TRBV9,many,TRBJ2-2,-,CASSSTPAGELFF,TGTGCCAGCAGCTCCACTCCTGCCGGGGAGCTGTTTTTT
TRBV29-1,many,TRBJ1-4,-,CSVKKGGLREKLFF,TGCAGCGTGAAAAAGGGGGGATTACGGGAAAAACTGTTTTTT
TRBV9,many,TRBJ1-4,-,CASSVDYRADEKLFF,TGTGCCAGCAGCGTAGACTACAGGGCGGATGAAAAACTGTTTTTT